This TCR beta chain stems from a study of blood T cell repertoires in COVID-19. Study at large: Acute-phase and convalescent COVID-19 samples originated in the United States, Italy and Spain. From T cells, B-cell-depleted T cells, or PBMCs came the material, which was cDNA or gDNA.

The authors' processing: Nucleated cell number was recorded as an estimate derived from reference gene primer amplification. Method: immunoSEQ multiplex PCR; TCRdb's copy keeps in-frame clones and lacks some. V, J and clone size derive from that table, while D and trimming were established from the DNA sequence. This table holds 650,000 to 800,000 clones, around 90% found once. This CDR3 is built from 15 residues. Trimming removed 4 bases from V and 6 bases from J, with 18 bases in between. Per the germline V gene, CDR1 is SGHTA and CDR2 is FQGNSA. This sequence was found in a woman younger than 35 with acute or convalescent COVID-19. V and J are TRBV7-2 and TRBJ1-2; maybe TRBD1 (6 bases). The sample was peripheral blood. CDR3 protein: CASSSPPTGNHGYTF. As DNA, the CDR3 is TGTGCCAGCAGCTCCCCCCCCACAGGGAACCATGGCTACACCTTC.